A single sample is the source of the 30 T cell receptor beta chains below, sequenced in a study of blood T cells in healthy people across ages. A second PCR of about 7 to 11 cycles used a sample-barcoded 5' primer and a J-beta primer mix. TCRdb independently ran MiXCR on the 5' RACE reads; one entry per CDR3 protein. The repertoire holds some 1.5 million distinct CDR3 sequences, with approximately 28% as singletons. What was sequenced was blood. Every receptor here comes from a woman aged 30 to 39 in good health.

Comments on this clonotype: The germline gene is not matched at one end of the junction; a read error may be the cause. This sequence joins TRBV6-6 and TRBJ1-6; D not certain. This CDR3 region has 15 residues. The germline gives CDR1 MNHNY, CDR2 SVGAGI (reference sequence). CDR3 nucleotides: TGTGCCAGCAGTTACTCTTCTCTGGGTGATTCACCCCCCCACTTT. The encoded protein is CASSYSSLGDSPPHF.

The gene calls are TRBV19 and TRBJ2-1; 9 bases align to TRBD2. The CDR3 has 17 amino acids. CDR1 is LNHDA and CDR2 is SQIVND in the germline V gene (reference sequence). V was clipped by 1 base and J by 2 bases; unmatched bases: 6. The CDR3 region has the DNA TGTGCCAGTAGTATAGCTGCTAGCGGGGTCCCCTACAATGAGCAGTTCTTC. Translating gives CASSIAASGVPYNEQFF. Variable domain in full (rest from reference TRBV19 and TRBJ2-1): DGGITQSPKYLFRKEGQNVTLSCEQNLNHDAMYWYRQDPGQGLRLIYYSQIVNDFQKGDIAEGYSVSREKKESFPLTVTSAQKNPTAFYLCASSIAASGVPYNEQFFGPGTRLTVL.

Notes on this clonotype: A much larger clone lies one base from this, so it may be a read error. This sequence joins TRBV20-1 and TRBJ2-1; D is unclear. V lost 2 bases to trimming and J lost 11 bases, with 19 bases between them. The CDR3 extends over 14 amino acids. Germline CDR1 reads DFQATT; CDR2 reads SNEGSKA (reference sequence). The chain's CDR3 is CSARSATQVDKQFF. The CDR3 DNA reads TGCAGTGCTAGAAGTGCTACCCAGGTCGATAAGCAGTTCTTC.

This clonotype was counted between two and nine times. The V gene is TRBV7-8, the J gene TRBJ1-4, with D unresolved. The CDR3 is 17 amino acids. V shed 1 base and J shed 4 bases, with 16 bases lying between them. The V gene's germline CDR1 is SGHVS and CDR2 FQNEAQ. This CDR3 reads CASSLGYRGRFNEKLFF. Written as DNA, the CDR3 is TGTGCCAGCAGCTTAGGGTACCGTGGCAGATTTAATGAAAAACTGTTTTTT.

Regarding this clonotype: One end of the junction varies from germline; a read error may be responsible. The CDR3, as DNA: TGTGCCAGCAGTAGTCGCGGGAGGGCCCCCACAGATGCGCAGTATTTT. It specifies CASSSRGRAPTDAQYF. The chain carries TRBV12-3 or TRBV12-4 and TRBJ2-3; 9 bases match TRBD2. CDR3 length equals 16 residues.

V gene TRBV7-2 combines with J gene TRBJ2-7, with 9 nucleotides matching TRBD2. Unmatched junction bases numbered 9, after V lost 4 bases and J lost 5 bases. The length of the CDR3 is 15 residues. Germline V gene sequence: CDR1 SGHTA, CDR2 FQGNSA. CDR3 coding DNA: TGTGCCAGCAGCTCGACCTTAGCGGGAGACCACGAGCAGTACTTC. Its translation: CASSSTLAGDHEQYF.

This clonotype was observed at least ten times. This CDR3 is CRVHRGVGTEAFF. The CDR3 DNA sequence: TGCAGAGTCCACCGAGGGGTTGGGACTGAAGCTTTCTTT. The V call is TRBV29-1, the J call TRBJ1-1, with D tentatively TRBD1 (5 bases). This CDR3 contains 13 residues. Germline lookup yields CDR1 SQVTM and CDR2 ANQGSEA.

This clonotype has more than one count but fewer than ten. The gene calls are TRBV7-2 and TRBJ2-4; 11 bases match TRBD2. The better agreement between TRBJ2-7 and the DNA end casts doubt on the J call. CDR1 and CDR2 from the germline V gene are SGHTA and FQGNSA. The CDR3 sequence is 16 residues long. The CDR3: CASSLEVTSGVYEQYF. In nucleotides, the CDR3 is TGTGCCAGCAGCTTAGAGGTGACTAGCGGGGTTTACGAGCAGTACTTC.

There are a few counts of this clonotype. The rearrangement links TRBV5-5 to TRBJ2-7, with 10 bases lining up with TRBD2. V lost 0 bases and J lost 3; bases outside the gene matches: 21. This CDR3 spans 21 amino acids. The V gene's germline CDR1 is SGHKS and CDR2 YYEKEE (reference sequence). The CDR3 region has the DNA TGTGCCAGCAGCTTGGGGCCCCAACCGGGACTAGCGTCGGTGGGGGTCTACGAGCAGTACTTC. Translated, it gives CASSLGPQPGLASVGVYEQYF.

This clonotype was picked up a small number of times. The V gene is TRBV2, the J gene TRBJ1-2; D uncertain. Germline V lookup: CDR1 SNHLY, CDR2 FYNNEI. The CDR3 has 16 amino acids. V dropped 5 bases and J dropped 2 bases, with 18 bases sitting between them. The CDR3 sequence: CASSLGRASSNYGYTF. CDR3 DNA: TGTGCCAGCAGTCTTGGACGGGCCAGTTCCAACTATGGCTACACCTTC. The full variable domain, its missing parts supplied by reference TRBV2 and TRBJ1-2, is EPEVTQTPSHQVTQMGQEVILRCVPISNHLYFYWYRQILGQKVEFLVSFYNNEISEKSEIFDDQFSVERPDGSNFTLKIRSTKLEDSAMYFCASSLGRASSNYGYTFGSGTRLTVV.

This clonotype was detected ten times or more. The rearrangement joins TRBV12-3 or TRBV12-4 to TRBJ2-4; D not certain. The V end was cut by 3 bases, the J end by 3 bases, with 6 bases between. The CDR3 is 13 residues long. For the CDR3, the DNA is TGTGCCAGCAGTTTGGGCGGCAAAAACATTCAGTACTTC. It translates to CASSLGGKNIQYF.

This clonotype has a handful of counts. The rearrangement joins TRBV20-1 to TRBJ2-7; TRBD1 aligns across 8 bases. CDR1 is DFQATT and CDR2 is SNEGSKA in the germline V gene (reference sequence). Trimming removed 8 bases from V and 3 bases from J; junction bases left unmatched: 6. The CDR3 spans 12 residues. The CDR3 is CSTVQGGYEQYF. CDR3 coding DNA: TGCAGTACCGTACAGGGGGGCTACGAGCAGTACTTC.

Concerning this clonotype: A much larger clonotype is one base distant, so this may be a read error. The chain joins TRBV29-1 to TRBJ2-3; the D is unclear. The germline CDR1 and CDR2 sequences are SQVTM and ANQGSEA. The CDR3 sequence is 14 residues long. The DNA for the CDR3 is TGCAGCGTTGAACGGGCAGGAACAGAAGATATGCAGTATTTT. Translated: CSVERAGTEDMQYF.

As concerns this clonotype: A junction boundary mismatches the germline segment, possibly from a read error. This chain uses TRBV12-3 or TRBV12-4 with TRBJ1-2; a possible D gene is TRBD1 (5 bases). The CDR3 length is 13 residues. The CDR3 nucleotides read TGTGCCGGCAGGTCATTTACAGGAAAGGGCTACACCTTC. This gives the protein CAGRSFTGKGYTF.

This clonotype was found a few times. The chain has TRBV12-5 and TRBJ1-1; 7 nucleotides line up with TRBD1. V lost 4 bases and J lost 3; bases outside the gene matches: 5. CDR3 length: 14 amino acids. Germline CDR1 and CDR2: LGHNT and FRNRAP. In DNA form, the CDR3 reads TGTGCTAGTGGTTCCCCAGGGGGGCACACTGAAGCTTTCTTT. Residues: CASGSPGGHTEAFF.

The chain joins TRBV12-5 to TRBJ2-2; 9 positions agree with TRBD2. Per germline, CDR1 LGHNT and CDR2 FRNRAP. V shed 7 bases, J shed 5 bases, and the junction held 14 bases outside the gene matches. The CDR3 has 17 amino acids. The CDR3 DNA is TGTGCTAGTGCCCTAGTCGCGGCAGCGGGGGGTACCGGGGAGCTGTTTTTT. Its protein product is CASALVAAAGGTGELFF.

With regard to this clonotype: Germline is not matched at one junction end, which may reflect a read error. This chain uses TRBV2 with TRBJ2-3; 10 bases fit TRBD2. Germline CDR1 and CDR2: SNHLY and FYNNEI. The CDR3 is 17 amino acids. The CDR3 sequence is CANSEGYSGGFTDTQYF. The CDR3 DNA reads TGTGCCAACAGTGAAGGTTATAGCGGGGGGTTCACAGATACGCAGTATTTT.

This clonotype has just a few counts. Sequence at one end of the junction differs from germline and may be a read error. This chain joins TRBV28 and TRBJ1-2, with 7 bases identical to TRBD1. The germline V gene has CDR1 MDHEN and CDR2 SYDVKM. The CDR3 is 13 residues long. The CDR3 DNA sequence: TGTGCCAGCAGCTTATCACAGGGGTATGGCTACACCTTC. It specifies CASSLSQGYGYTF.

This clonotype was seen more than once but under ten times. The rearrangement links TRBV3-1 to TRBJ2-7; 7 bases are a match to TRBD1. CDR1 and CDR2 from the germline V gene are LGHDT and YNNKEL (reference sequence). V dropped 0 bases and J dropped 0; count of bases not matched to a gene: 8. This CDR3 is 17 amino acids long. The CDR3 reads CASSQERGQVASYEQYF. Here the CDR3 DNA reads TGTGCCAGCAGCCAAGAGAGAGGACAGGTTGCCTCCTACGAGCAGTACTTC.

Details on this clonotype: This may arise from a read error, as a much more abundant clone is one base away. The J gene is TRBJ2-5, the V gene TRBV6-6, with TRBD2 as a possible D gene (5 bases). Looked up from germline, CDR1 is MNHNY and CDR2 is SVGAGI (reference sequence). The length of the CDR3 is 15 residues. V lost 2 bases to trimming and J lost 13 bases, with 23 bases between them. The chain's CDR3 is CASSYTRAPGSERYF. The CDR3, as DNA: TGTGCCAGCAGTTACACACGTGCGCCGGGTAGCGAGCGGTACTTC.

This clonotype was seen only a few times. The chain is built from TRBV2 and TRBJ1-1; D uncertain. In germline, CDR1 is SNHLY, CDR2 FYNNEI. Trimming removed 5 bases at V and 2 bases at J, with 9 bases between. The CDR3 length is 13 residues. For the CDR3, the DNA is TGTGCCAGCAGTCCGGATTTTAACACTGAAGCTTTCTTT. Protein: CASSPDFNTEAFF.

The chain combines TRBV20-1 with TRBJ2-1; 7 nucleotides line up with TRBD2. The CDR3 loop spans 14 amino acids. Germline-derived CDR1 and CDR2 are DFQATT and SNEGSKA (reference sequence). V trimming: 1 base; J trimming: 8 bases; junction bases outside the gene matches: 8. The CDR3 DNA reads as TGCAGTGCTAGAGTTAGCGGGTGGAGGGATGAGCAGTTCTTC. Amino acids: CSARVSGWRDEQFF.

This clonotype was seen ten or more times. The rearrangement links TRBV12-3 or TRBV12-4 to TRBJ2-1, with 14 positions matching TRBD2. V dropped 10 bases and J dropped 0; count of bases not matched to a gene: 2. CDR3 length: 15 residues. The CDR3 nucleotides are TGTGCCACCGGGACTAGCGGGAGCTCCTACAATGAGCAGTTCTTC. The encoded protein is CATGTSGSSYNEQFF.

This clonotype was counted a few times. The chain joins TRBV10-2 to TRBJ1-5; TRBD1 matches 11 bases. CDR1 and CDR2 from the germline V gene are WSHSY and SAAADI. The CDR3 contains 15 residues. V dropped 2 bases and J dropped 5; count of bases not matched to a gene: 2. The CDR3 here is CASSEGQGADQPQHF. CDR3 in DNA: TGCGCCAGCAGTGAGGGACAGGGGGCAGATCAGCCCCAGCATTTT.

The chain links TRBV19 to TRBJ2-6; 9 bases map to TRBD2. V lost 5 bases and J lost 0; bases outside the gene matches: 11. The CDR3 consists of 19 residues. Looked up from germline, CDR1 is LNHDA and CDR2 is SQIVND (reference sequence). The CDR3: CASSPGLAGSSSGANVLTF. The CDR3 region has the DNA TGTGCCAGTAGTCCCGGCCTAGCGGGATCCAGCTCTGGGGCCAACGTCCTGACTTTC.

Regarding this clonotype: One base away lies a much larger clone, so this may be a sequencing read error. This rearrangement joins TRBV6-2 or TRBV6-3 to TRBJ2-7; no definite D call. The length of the CDR3 is 14 residues. Germline values: CDR1 MNHEY, CDR2 SVGEGT. V was shortened by 6 bases and J by 1 base, with 13 bases between the two germline ends. DNA for the CDR3: TGTGCCAGCAGCCCCGTAAGGTGGTCCTACGAGCAGTACTTC. The encoded protein is CASSPVRWSYEQYF.

The V gene is TRBV7-3, the J gene TRBJ2-1, with 11 bases identical to TRBD2. Per the germline V gene, CDR1 is SGHTA and CDR2 is FQGTGA. Trimming cost V 6 bases and J 4 bases; bases outside gene matches: 8. The CDR3 contains 16 residues. CDR3 residues: CASSNSGGALYNEQFF. CDR3 nucleotide sequence: TGTGCCAGCAGTAATAGCGGGGGGGCCTTATACAATGAGCAGTTCTTC.

Comment on this clonotype: This clone may be a read error of a much larger clone one base away. This chain uses TRBV29-1 with TRBJ2-5, with D hard to call. The J call may be incorrect, as the DNA end agrees better with TRBJ2-7. Germline V gives CDR1 SQVTM, CDR2 ANQGSEA. The CDR3 contains 13 residues. In DNA, the CDR3 is TGCAACGTTGAAGTGGGAAACGGGTACGAGCAGTACTTC. Translated: CNVEVGNGYEQYF.

As for this clonotype: This sequence may be a read error, since a much larger clone differs from it by one base. The rearrangement links TRBV29-1 to TRBJ2-5, with 8 bases aligning to TRBD1. This CDR3 comprises 14 residues. CDR1 is SQVTM and CDR2 is ANQGSEA in the germline V gene. For the CDR3, the DNA is TGCAGCGTGGGCCCCTCTACAGGGGGAGAGACCCGGTACTTC. It encodes CSVGPSTGGETRYF. The full variable domain, its missing parts supplied by reference TRBV29-1 and TRBJ2-5, is SAVISQKPSRDICQRGTSLTIQCQVDSQVTMMFWYRQQPGQSLTLIATANQGSEATYESGFVIDKFPISRPNLTFSTLTVSNMSPEDSSIYLCSVGPSTGGETRYFGPGTRLLVL.

The chain couples TRBV7-3 to TRBJ2-3; D may be TRBD1 (6 bases). V lost 5 bases to trimming and J lost 1 base, with 13 bases between them. Germline V gives CDR1 SGHTA, CDR2 FQGTGA. The CDR3 is 15 residues long. This CDR3 is CASSPLPGGTDTQYF. Written as DNA, the CDR3 is TGTGCCAGCAGCCCTCTTCCAGGGGGCACAGATACGCAGTATTTT.